This T cell receptor (beta chain) came from a study of OX40 agonist ivuxolimab in advanced cancers. Study-level information: Patients treated during dose escalation were battling hepatocellular carcinoma, melanoma, renal cell or head and neck cancer. Around 40% of patients had received prior checkpoint inhibitor therapy.

The data were produced by immunoSEQ multiplex PCR, yet TCRdb's version contains in-frame clones alone and is incomplete. The sample carries 75,000 to 95,000 clones, around 87% recorded once. Study conclusions and caveats: The average count of expanded clones was higher among CD8+ T cells than among CD4+. Some of the nonresponding patients also showed low levels of normalized T-cell clonal expansion.

Points on this clone: Its antigen is unidentified.

This specimen consisted of CD4+ or CD8+ T cells sorted from blood, obtained in a trial of the OX40 agonist ivuxolimab. This receptor was obtained from an adult with an advanced solid tumor such as melanoma, head and neck, liver or kidney cancer.

This CDR3 is CASSLSRTGYNEQFF. The CDR3 DNA follows: TGTGCCAGCAGCTTAAGTCGTACAGGGTACAATGAGCAGTTCTTC. The chain carries TRBV7-9 and TRBJ2-1; a weak D match, TRBD1 (6 bases). This CDR3 is 15 amino acids long. CDR1 and CDR2 from the germline V gene are SEHNR and FQNEAQ (reference sequence). V was shortened by 2 bases and J by 4 bases, with 12 bases between the two germline ends.